This TCR beta chain was identified during a study of shared clonotypes between healthy human individuals. About the study: Participating donors consisted of two women and three men aged 18 to 49. Study-wide results and caveats: Despite large depth, sorted-subset datasets appeared incompletely sequenced. The authors expected sequencing depth to affect clonotype sharing among donors.

Sorted-subset replicate PCR reactions contained roughly 200 ng DNA, corresponding to some 28,000 T cell genomes. Method: immunoSEQ multiplex PCR; TCRdb's copy keeps in-frame clones and lacks some. The sample consists of some 2.1 million clones, about 94% of them appearing once. In the case of this clone: The antigen is not known.

Naive CD8 cells lacked CD45RO, underwent positive selection for CCR7 and left out terminally differentiated effector memory CD45RA+ cells. V lost 7 bases and J lost 2, with 18 bases in between. The CDR3 is made up of 15 amino acids. Germline CDR1 is MNHEY and CDR2 is SMNVEV (reference sequence). Sequenced material: naive CD8+ T cells from PBMCs. V usage is TRBV27 and J usage is TRBJ2-7; the D call may be TRBD1 or TRBD2 (5 bases each). The clonotype originates from a man aged 18 to 30 in good health. Some clones in this sample may be carry-over from other donors' samples. CDR3 sequence reads: CASTQSGRRAYEQYF. The CDR3, as DNA: TGTGCCAGCACCCAGTCGGGACGAAGGGCCTACGAGCAGTACTTC.